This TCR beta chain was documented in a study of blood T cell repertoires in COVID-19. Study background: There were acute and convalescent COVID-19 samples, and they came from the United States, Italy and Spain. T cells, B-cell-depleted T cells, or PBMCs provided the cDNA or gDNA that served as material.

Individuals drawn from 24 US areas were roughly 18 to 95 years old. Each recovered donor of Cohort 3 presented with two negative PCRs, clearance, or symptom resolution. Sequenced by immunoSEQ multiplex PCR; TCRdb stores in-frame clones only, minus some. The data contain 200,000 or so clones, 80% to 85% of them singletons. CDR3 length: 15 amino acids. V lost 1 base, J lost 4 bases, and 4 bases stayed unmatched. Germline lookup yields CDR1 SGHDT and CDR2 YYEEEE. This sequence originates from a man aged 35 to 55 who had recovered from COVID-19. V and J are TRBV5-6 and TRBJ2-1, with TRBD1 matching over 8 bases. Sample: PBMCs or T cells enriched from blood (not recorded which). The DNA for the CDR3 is TGTGCCAGCAGCTTGAACGGACAGGGTTACAATGAGCAGTTCTTC. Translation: CASSLNGQGYNEQFF.